One sample yielded the 11 T cell receptor beta chains listed below, sequenced in a study of human T cells and chemical hapten exposure. In TCRdb, the RACE reads were re-called with MiXCR into one record per CDR3 protein. Among under 300,000 distinct CDR3 sequences listed, around 9.3% were seen once. Time point meaning: pre-sensitization, week 0. Noted treatment: therapeutic diphenylcyclopropenone sensitization with weekly scalp DPC. Sequencing used whole blood, obtained in connection with sensitization to the hapten diphenylcyclopropenone (DPC). These receptors all come from a woman aged 40 to 49 with alopecia areata. Some clones in this sample may be carry-over from other donors' samples.

The chain has TRBV6-2 or TRBV6-3 and TRBJ2-7; 8 bases are a match to TRBD2. This CDR3 region has 15 residues. Per germline, CDR1 MNHEY and CDR2 SVGEGT. J was trimmed by 2 bases and V by 2 bases; bases with no gene match: 5. CDR3 in DNA: TGTGCCAGCAGTTACGAAGGTAGCGGGGCCTACGAGCAGTACTTC. This translates into CASSYEGSGAYEQYF.

This clonotype was detected many times. The V call is TRBV28, the J call TRBJ2-1; 7 positions agree with TRBD2. Trimming at V came to 6 bases and at J to 8 bases, leaving 13 bases not matched to a gene. CDR1 and CDR2 from the germline V gene are MDHEN and SYDVKM. The CDR3 length is 15 residues. The CDR3 spells CASSPRDYPGDEQFF. In DNA, the CDR3 is TGTGCCAGCAGCCCCCGGGACTACCCAGGCGATGAGCAGTTCTTC.

This chain connects TRBV29-1 to TRBJ2-3; TRBD2 might be the D (6 bases). V was pared by 7 bases and J by 4 bases, with 15 bases between. CDR1 SQVTM and CDR2 ANQGSEA come from the germline V gene. The CDR3 extends over 13 amino acids. The CDR3 coding sequence is TGCAGCGCCGAGGAGGGCCGCGCAGATACGCAGTATTTT. It translates to CSAEEGRADTQYF.

The chain joins TRBV6-5 to TRBJ2-7; tentative D call: TRBD2 (6 bases). CDR3 length equals 15 residues. V was pared by 0 bases and J by 2 bases, with 11 bases between. Germline values: CDR1 MNHEY, CDR2 SVGAGI. The CDR3 bases are TGTGCCAGCAGTTACTCTCCAGCGGGTGCCTACGAGCAGTACTTC. It translates to CASSYSPAGAYEQYF.

The table lists this clonotype with a few counts. V usage is TRBV29-1 and J usage is TRBJ2-4; D is possibly TRBD1 or TRBD2 (5 bases each). Germline V gene sequence: CDR1 SQVTM, CDR2 ANQGSEA. Deletions cut 8 bases from V and 6 bases from J, with 23 bases between. The CDR3 is 15 residues long. The chain's CDR3 is CSRSLYRTGVNIQYF. As DNA, the CDR3 is TGCAGCCGGAGCCTCTACAGGACCGGGGTAAACATTCAGTACTTC. Full variable domain (remainder filled in from reference TRBV29-1 and TRBJ2-4): SAVISQKPSRDICQRGTSLTIQCQVDSQVTMMFWYRQQPGQSLTLIATANQGSEATYESGFVIDKFPISRPNLTFSTLTVSNMSPEDSSIYLCSRSLYRTGVNIQYFGAGTRLSVL.

There are many counts of this clonotype. The V call is TRBV5-1, the J call TRBJ2-3; 11 positions agree with TRBD2. The V gene end was trimmed by 5 bases and the J gene end by 3 bases; junction bases not matched to a gene: 11. The CDR3 consists of 17 residues. The V gene's germline CDR1 is SGHRS and CDR2 YFSETQ. The CDR3 DNA reads TGCGCCAGCAGTCCCGGACTAGCGGGCGGACAAACAGATACGCAGTATTTT. Protein product: CASSPGLAGGQTDTQYF.

Here the CDR3 DNA reads TGTGCCAGCAGTTTCCAGGGGGCGTACAATGAGCAGTTCTTC. This sequence encodes CASSFQGAYNEQFF. The rearrangement links TRBV12-3 or TRBV12-4 to TRBJ2-1; TRBD1 aligns across 8 bases. The CDR3 covers 14 residues. With 3 bases clipped from V and 4 bases from J, the junction kept 2 bases outside the gene matches.

The chain carries TRBV28 and TRBJ1-5, with D possibly TRBD1 on 5 matching bases. CDR3 size: 13 residues. Trimming left V 6 bases short and J 7 bases short, with 13 bases between. Per germline, CDR1 MDHEN and CDR2 SYDVKM. CDR3 loop: CASRLGRGQPQHF. Written as DNA, the CDR3 is TGTGCCAGCAGGCTCGGGAGGGGCCAGCCCCAGCATTTT.

This rearrangement joins TRBV7-9 to TRBJ1-2; D is perhaps TRBD1 (6 bases). This CDR3 is 16 amino acids long. Deletions cut 5 bases from V and 4 bases from J, with 20 bases between. CDR1 and CDR2 (germline): SEHNR, FQNEAQ (reference sequence). The CDR3 DNA reads as TGTGCCAGCAGCGGGACCGGGCCTAAGGGGGTCTATGGCTACACCTTC. This translates into CASSGTGPKGVYGYTF. Supplemented by reference TRBV7-9 and TRBJ1-2, the full variable domain reads DTGVSQNPRHKITKRGQNVTFRCDPISEHNRLYWYRQTLGQGPEFLTYFQNEAQLEKSRLLSDRFSAERPKGSFSTLEIQRTEQGDSAMYLCASSGTGPKGVYGYTFGSGTRLTVV.

The chain joins TRBV7-2 to TRBJ2-7, with D tentatively TRBD2 (5 bases). V was trimmed by 5 bases and J by 2 bases, leaving 10 bases between them. CDR1 is SGHTA and CDR2 is FQGNSA in the germline V gene. The CDR3 totals 13 residues. The chain's CDR3 is CASSPGGTYEQYF. The CDR3 region has the DNA TGTGCCAGCAGCCCCGGAGGTACCTACGAGCAGTACTTC.

This clonotype was counted at least ten times. The J gene is TRBJ2-2, the V gene TRBV29-1; tentatively, D is TRBD1 (5 bases). V lost 6 bases and J lost 1, with 12 bases in between. The CDR3 sequence is 14 residues long. From germline, CDR1 is SQVTM and CDR2 ANQGSEA. This chain's CDR3 is CSVPNDRNTGELFF. CDR3 in DNA: TGCAGCGTCCCTAACGACAGGAACACCGGGGAGCTGTTTTTT.